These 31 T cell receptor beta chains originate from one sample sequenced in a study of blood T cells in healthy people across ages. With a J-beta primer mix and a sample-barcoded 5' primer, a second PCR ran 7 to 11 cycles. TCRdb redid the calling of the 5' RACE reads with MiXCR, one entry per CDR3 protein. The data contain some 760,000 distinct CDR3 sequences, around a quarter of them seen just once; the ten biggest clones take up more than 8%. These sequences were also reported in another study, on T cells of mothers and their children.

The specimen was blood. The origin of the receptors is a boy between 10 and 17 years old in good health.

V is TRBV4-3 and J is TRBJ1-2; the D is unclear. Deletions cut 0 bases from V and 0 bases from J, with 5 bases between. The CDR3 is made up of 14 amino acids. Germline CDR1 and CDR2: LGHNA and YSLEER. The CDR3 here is CASSQDLANYGYTF. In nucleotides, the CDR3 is TGCGCCAGCAGCCAAGATCTAGCTAACTATGGCTACACCTTC.

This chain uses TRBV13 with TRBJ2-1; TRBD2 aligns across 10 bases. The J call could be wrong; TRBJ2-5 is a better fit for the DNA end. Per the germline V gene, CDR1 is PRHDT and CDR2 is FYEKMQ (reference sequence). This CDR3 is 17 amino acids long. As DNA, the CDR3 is TGTGCCAGCAGCAAGCTAGCGGGAGTCCCACCTAAAGAGACCCAGTACTTC. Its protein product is CASSKLAGVPPKETQYF.

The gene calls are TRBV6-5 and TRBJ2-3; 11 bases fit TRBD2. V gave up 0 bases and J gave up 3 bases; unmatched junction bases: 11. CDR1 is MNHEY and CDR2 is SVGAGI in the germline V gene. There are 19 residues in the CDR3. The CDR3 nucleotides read TGTGCCAGCAGTTACTCGATTCGGCTAGCGGGAGGAAGGACAGATACGCAGTATTTT. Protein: CASSYSIRLAGGRTDTQYF.

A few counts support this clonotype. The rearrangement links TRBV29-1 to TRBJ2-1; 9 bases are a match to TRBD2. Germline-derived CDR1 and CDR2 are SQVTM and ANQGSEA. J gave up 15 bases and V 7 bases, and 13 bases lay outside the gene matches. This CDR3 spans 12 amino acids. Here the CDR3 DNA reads TGCAGCGCAGACCCAGGCGGGACTAGCCTGTTCTTC. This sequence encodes CSADPGGTSLFF.

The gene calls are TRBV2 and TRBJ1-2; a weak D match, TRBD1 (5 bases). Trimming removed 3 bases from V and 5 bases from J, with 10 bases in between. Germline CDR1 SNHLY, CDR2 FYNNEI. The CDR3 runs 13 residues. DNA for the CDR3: TGTGCCAGCAGTGATAAGGGGAGATATGGCTACACCTTC. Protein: CASSDKGRYGYTF.

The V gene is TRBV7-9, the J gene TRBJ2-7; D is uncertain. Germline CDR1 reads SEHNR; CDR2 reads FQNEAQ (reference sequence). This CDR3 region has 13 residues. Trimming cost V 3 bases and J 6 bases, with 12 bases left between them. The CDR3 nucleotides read TGTGCCAGCAGCTTGCCGGCTAACTGCGAGCAGTACTTC. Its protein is CASSLPANCEQYF.

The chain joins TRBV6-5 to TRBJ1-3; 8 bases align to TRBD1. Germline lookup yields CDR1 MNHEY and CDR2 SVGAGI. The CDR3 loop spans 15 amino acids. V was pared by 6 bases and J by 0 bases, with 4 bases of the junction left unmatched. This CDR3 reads CASSTGTGSGNTIYF. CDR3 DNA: TGTGCCAGCAGCACCGGGACAGGCTCTGGAAACACCATATATTTT.

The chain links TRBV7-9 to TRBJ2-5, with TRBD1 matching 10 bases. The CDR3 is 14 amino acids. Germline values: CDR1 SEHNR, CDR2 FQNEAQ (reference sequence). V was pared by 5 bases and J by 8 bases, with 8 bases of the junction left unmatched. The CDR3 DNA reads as TGTGCCAGCAGCCACGGACAGGGGGGAGACACCCAGTACTTC. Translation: CASSHGQGGDTQYF.

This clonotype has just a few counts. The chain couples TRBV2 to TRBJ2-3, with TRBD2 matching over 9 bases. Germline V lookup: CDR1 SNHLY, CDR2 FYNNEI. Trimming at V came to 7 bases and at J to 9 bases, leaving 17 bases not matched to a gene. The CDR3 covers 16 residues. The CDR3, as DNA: TGTGCCAGCAAGGGGATGGAGCGGGGGGCCTTGGGAACGCAGTATTTT. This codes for CASKGMERGALGTQYF.

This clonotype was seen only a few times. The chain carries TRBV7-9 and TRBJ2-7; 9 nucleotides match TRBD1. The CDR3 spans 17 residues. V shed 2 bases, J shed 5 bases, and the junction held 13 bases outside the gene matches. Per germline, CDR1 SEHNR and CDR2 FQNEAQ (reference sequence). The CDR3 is CASSLTPGQGFSDEQYF. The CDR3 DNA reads TGTGCCAGCAGCTTAACCCCGGGACAGGGATTTTCGGACGAGCAGTACTTC.

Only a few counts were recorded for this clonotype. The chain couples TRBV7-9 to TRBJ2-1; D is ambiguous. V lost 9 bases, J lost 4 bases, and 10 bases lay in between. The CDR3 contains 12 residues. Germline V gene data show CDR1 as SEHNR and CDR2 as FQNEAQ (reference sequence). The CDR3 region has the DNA TGTGCCAGTTACAGACTGTACAATGAGCAGTTCTTC. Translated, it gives CASYRLYNEQFF.

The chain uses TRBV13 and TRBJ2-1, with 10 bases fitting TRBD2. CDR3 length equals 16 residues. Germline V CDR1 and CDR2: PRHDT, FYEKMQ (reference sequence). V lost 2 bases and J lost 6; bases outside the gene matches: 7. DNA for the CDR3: TGTGCCAGCAGCTTACCTCTAGCGGGAGATTTCAATGAGCAGTTCTTC. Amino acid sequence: CASSLPLAGDFNEQFF.

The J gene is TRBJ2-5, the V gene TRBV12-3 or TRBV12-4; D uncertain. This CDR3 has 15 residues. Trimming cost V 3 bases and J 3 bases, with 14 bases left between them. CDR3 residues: CASSFVQHEKETQYF. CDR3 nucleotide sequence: TGTGCCAGCAGTTTTGTACAGCACGAGAAAGAGACCCAGTACTTC.

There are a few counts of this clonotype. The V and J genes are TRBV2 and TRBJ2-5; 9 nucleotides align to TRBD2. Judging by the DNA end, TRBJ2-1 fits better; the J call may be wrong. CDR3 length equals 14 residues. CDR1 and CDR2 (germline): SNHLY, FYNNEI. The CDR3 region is CASTWREGLYEQFF. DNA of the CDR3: TGTGCCAGCACCTGGCGGGAGGGCCTCTATGAGCAGTTCTTC.

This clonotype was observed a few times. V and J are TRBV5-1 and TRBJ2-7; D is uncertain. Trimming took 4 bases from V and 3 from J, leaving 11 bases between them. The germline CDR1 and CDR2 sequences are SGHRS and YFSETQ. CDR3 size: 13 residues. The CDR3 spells CASSTGSRYEQYF. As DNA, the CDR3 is TGCGCCAGCAGCACTGGGTCCCGCTACGAGCAGTACTTC.

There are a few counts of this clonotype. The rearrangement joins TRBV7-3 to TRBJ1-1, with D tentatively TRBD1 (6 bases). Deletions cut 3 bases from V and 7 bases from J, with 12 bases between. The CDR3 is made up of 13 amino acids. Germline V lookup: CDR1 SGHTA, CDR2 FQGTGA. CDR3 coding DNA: TGTGCCAGCAGCTTCGGAACAGGGTTTGAAGCTTTCTTT. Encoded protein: CASSFGTGFEAFF.

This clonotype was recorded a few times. The CDR3 reads CATSRQTRYEQYF. Written as DNA, the CDR3 is TGTGCCACCAGCAGACAGACTAGATACGAGCAGTACTTC. This sequence joins TRBV15 and TRBJ2-7, with D tentatively TRBD2 (6 bases). Trimming left V 2 bases short and J 4 bases short, with 9 bases between. Per the germline V gene, CDR1 is LNHNV and CDR2 is YYDKDF (reference sequence). The CDR3 covers 13 residues. The full variable domain, rest sourced from reference TRBV15 and TRBJ2-7, is DAMVIQNPRYQVTQFGKPVTLSCSQTLNHNVMYWYQQKSSQAPKLLFHYYDKDFNNEADTPDNFQSRRPNTSFCFLDIRSPGLGDTAMYLCATSRQTRYEQYFGPGTRLTVT.

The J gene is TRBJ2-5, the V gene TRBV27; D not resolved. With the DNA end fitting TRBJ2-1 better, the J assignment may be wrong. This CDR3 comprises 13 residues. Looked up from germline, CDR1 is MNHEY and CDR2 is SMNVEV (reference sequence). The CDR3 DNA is TGTGCCAGCAGGCCCTTTGAAGGTAATGAGCAGTTCTTC. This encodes CASRPFEGNEQFF.

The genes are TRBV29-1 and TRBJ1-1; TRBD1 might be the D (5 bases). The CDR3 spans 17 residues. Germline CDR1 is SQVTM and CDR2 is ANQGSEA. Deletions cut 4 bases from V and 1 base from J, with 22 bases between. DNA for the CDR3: TGCAGCGTTGTGGGGCTATATACGACAGCCGAGAACACTGAAGCTTTCTTT. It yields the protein CSVVGLYTTAENTEAFF.

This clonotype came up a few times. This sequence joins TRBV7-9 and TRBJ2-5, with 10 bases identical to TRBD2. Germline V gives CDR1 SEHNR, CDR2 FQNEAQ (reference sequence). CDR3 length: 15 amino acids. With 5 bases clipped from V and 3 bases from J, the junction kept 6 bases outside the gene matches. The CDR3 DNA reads TGTGCCAGCAGCGTCAGCGGGGGGGCAGAAGAGACCCAGTACTTC. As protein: CASSVSGGAEETQYF.

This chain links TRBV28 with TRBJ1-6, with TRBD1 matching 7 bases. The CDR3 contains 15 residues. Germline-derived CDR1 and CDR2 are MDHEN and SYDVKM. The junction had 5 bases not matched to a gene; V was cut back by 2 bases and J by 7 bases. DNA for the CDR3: TGTGCCAGCAGTTTAATCGACAGGGAAAATTCACCCCTCCACTTT. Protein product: CASSLIDRENSPLHF. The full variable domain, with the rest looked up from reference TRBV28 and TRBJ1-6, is DVKVTQSSRYLVKRTGEKVFLECVQDMDHENMFWYRQDPGLGLRLIYFSYDVKMKEKGDIPEGYSVSREKKERFSLILESASTNQTSMYLCASSLIDRENSPLHFGNGTRLTVT.

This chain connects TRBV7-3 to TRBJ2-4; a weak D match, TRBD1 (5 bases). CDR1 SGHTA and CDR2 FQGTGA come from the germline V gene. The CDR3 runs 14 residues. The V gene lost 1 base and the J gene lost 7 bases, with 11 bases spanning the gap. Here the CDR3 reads CASSLKPGMNIQYF. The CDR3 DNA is TGTGCCAGCAGCTTAAAGCCAGGGATGAACATTCAGTACTTC.

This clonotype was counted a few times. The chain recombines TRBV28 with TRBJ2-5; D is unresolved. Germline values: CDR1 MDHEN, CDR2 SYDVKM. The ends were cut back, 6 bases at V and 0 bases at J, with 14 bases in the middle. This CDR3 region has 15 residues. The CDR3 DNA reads TGTGCCAGCAGACCCCCCGGGCTAAACCAAGAGACCCAGTACTTC. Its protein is CASRPPGLNQETQYF.

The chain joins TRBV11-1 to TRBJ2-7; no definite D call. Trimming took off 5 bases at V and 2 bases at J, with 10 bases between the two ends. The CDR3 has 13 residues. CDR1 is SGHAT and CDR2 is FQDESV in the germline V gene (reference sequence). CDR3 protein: CASSLGDPYEQYF. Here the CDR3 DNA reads TGTGCCAGCAGCCTGGGTGATCCCTACGAGCAGTACTTC.

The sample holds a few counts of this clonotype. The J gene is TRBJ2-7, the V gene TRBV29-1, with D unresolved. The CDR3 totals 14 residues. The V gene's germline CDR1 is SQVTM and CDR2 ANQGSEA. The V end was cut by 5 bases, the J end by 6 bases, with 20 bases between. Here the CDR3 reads CSVSEMKSPREQYF. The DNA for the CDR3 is TGCAGCGTTTCCGAGATGAAGTCGCCACGCGAGCAGTACTTC.

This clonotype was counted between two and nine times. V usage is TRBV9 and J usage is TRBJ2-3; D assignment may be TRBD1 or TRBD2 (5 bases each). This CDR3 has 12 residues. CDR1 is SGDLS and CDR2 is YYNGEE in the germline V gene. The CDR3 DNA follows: TGTGCACACCAGGGTGGGAGAGATACGCAGTATTTT. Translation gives CAHQGGRDTQYF.

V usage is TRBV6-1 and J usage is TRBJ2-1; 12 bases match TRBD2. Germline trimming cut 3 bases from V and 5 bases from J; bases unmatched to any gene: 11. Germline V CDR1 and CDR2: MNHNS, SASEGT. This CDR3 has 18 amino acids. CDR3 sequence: CASSERLAGDKTNNEQFF. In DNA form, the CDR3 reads TGTGCCAGCAGTGAGAGACTAGCGGGGGATAAAACAAACAATGAGCAGTTCTTC.

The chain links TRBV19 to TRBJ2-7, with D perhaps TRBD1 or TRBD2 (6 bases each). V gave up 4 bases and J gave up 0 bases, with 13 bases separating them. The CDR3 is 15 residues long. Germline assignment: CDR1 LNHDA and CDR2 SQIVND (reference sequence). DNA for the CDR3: TGTGCCAGTAGTAAGGGGGGAACCTTCTCCTACGAGCAGTACTTC. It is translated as CASSKGGTFSYEQYF.

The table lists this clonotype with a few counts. DNA for the CDR3: TGTGCCAGCTCACTCCGGACAGATAACTATGGCTACACCTTC. It translates to CASSLRTDNYGYTF. V usage is TRBV18 and J usage is TRBJ1-2; the D gene is possibly TRBD1 (6 bases). The CDR3 is 14 amino acids. Looked up from germline, CDR1 is KGHSH and CDR2 is LQKENI. Trimming pared 4 bases from V and 1 base from J, leaving 10 bases between. The variable domain in full, completed from reference TRBV18 and TRBJ1-2, reads NAGVMQNPRHLVRRRGQEARLRCSPMKGHSHVYWYRQLPEEGLKFMVYLQKENIIDESGMPKERFSAEFPKEGPSILRIQQVVRGDSAAYFCASSLRTDNYGYTFGSGTRLTVV.

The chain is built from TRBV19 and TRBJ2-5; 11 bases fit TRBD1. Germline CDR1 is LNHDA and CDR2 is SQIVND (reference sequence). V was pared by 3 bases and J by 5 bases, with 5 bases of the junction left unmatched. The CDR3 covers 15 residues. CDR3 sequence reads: CASSMGRDRGETQYF. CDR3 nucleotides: TGTGCCAGTAGTATGGGACGGGACAGGGGGGAGACCCAGTACTTC.

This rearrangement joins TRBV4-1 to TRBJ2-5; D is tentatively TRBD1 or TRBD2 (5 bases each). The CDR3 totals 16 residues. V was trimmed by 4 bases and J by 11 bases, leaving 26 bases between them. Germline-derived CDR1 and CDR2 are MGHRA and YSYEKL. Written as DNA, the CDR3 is TGCGCCAGCAGCCCTGATCCCCGGTGGGACGTCTGGGAGCAGTACTTC. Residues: CASSPDPRWDVWEQYF.